A selection of T cell receptor beta chains follows, all from one sample in a study of CD4 T cells in relation to SARS-CoV-2 and coronaviruses. These receptors have no known antigen. Using immunoSEQ multiplex PCR, the repertoire was profiled, and TCRdb retains in-frame clones only, with some absent. The sample has fewer than 35,000 clones, around 80% seen once. Material: memory CD4+ T cells from PBMCs, cultured in vitro. The receptors were sampled from an adult with COVID-19. Each CDR3 is given with its conserved first and last residue. D genes are given only for firm matches. Clone size, where shown, is once, few, many, or a class for clones that have expanded.

CASSLVVGGLAKNIQYF | TGTGCCAGCAGCTTGGTGGTCGGAGGGCTGGCCAAAAACATTCAGTACTTC | TRBJ2-4 | TRBV5-5 | NA | NA
CASSLGQGQVVEKLFF | TGTGCCAGCAGCTTAGGACAGGGACAGGTGGTTGAAAAACTGTTTTTT | TRBJ1-4 | TRBV5-4 | TRBD1 | NA
CASSPGLGQGGTSGNNEQFF | TGTGCCAGCTCACCGGGGCTGGGACAGGGTGGGACTAGCGGAAACAATGAGCAGTTCTTC | TRBJ2-1 | TRBV18 | TRBD2 | NA
CASSEGRGNTIYF | TGTGCCAGTTCCGAGGGGCGCGGAAACACCATATATTTT | TRBJ1-3 | TRBV19 | NA | NA
CASSASSETNEQFF | TGTGCCAGCAGTGCTAGTAGCGAGACTAATGAGCAGTTCTTC | TRBJ2-1 | TRBV6-4 | NA | once
CSVEGPLAAYNEQFF | TGCAGCGTTGAAGGGCCACTAGCGGCTTACAATGAGCAGTTCTTC | TRBJ2-1 | TRBV29-1 | TRBD2 | NA
CASSLSGLGETQYF | TGTGCCAGCAGTTTAAGTGGTCTCGGAGAGACCCAGTACTTC | TRBJ2-5 | TRBV5-6 | NA | once
CASSFGQVGEAFF | TGTGCCAGCAGCTTCGGACAGGTTGGCGAAGCTTTCTTT | TRBJ1-1 | TRBV13 | TRBD1 | NA
CSVESNYGYTF | TGCAGCGTTGAAAGCAACTATGGCTACACCTTC | TRBJ1-2 | TRBV29-1 | NA | few
CASSTLISGSSYNEQFF | TGTGCCAGCAGCACTCTTATTTCCGGGAGCTCCTACAATGAGCAGTTCTTC | TRBJ2-1 | TRBV21-1 | NA | NA
CASSFQGAATNEKLFF | TGTGCCAGCAGTTTCCAGGGGGCGGCAACTAATGAAAAACTGTTTTTT | TRBJ1-4 | TRBV28 | TRBD1 | NA
CASRQAGVGSGANVLTF | TGTGCCAGCAGGCAGGCGGGGGTGGGCTCTGGGGCCAACGTCCTGACTTTC | TRBJ2-6 | TRBV27 | TRBD2 | few
CSVDLLGAQGETQYF | TGCAGCGTTGATCTTTTGGGGGCTCAGGGTGAGACCCAGTACTTC | TRBJ2-5 | TRBV29-1 | NA | few
CASSVRTGAGNTIYF | TGTGCCAGCAGCGTGCGGACAGGGGCTGGAAACACCATATATTTT | TRBJ1-3 | TRBV5-4 | TRBD1 | few
CASRTGTAGLEETQYF | TGTGCCAGCAGAACCGGGACAGCGGGATTGGAAGAGACCCAGTACTTC | TRBJ2-5 | TRBV5-5 | NA | NA
CASSSGPSYSPLHF | TGTGCCAGCAGTTCCGGACCGTCCTATTCACCCCTCCACTTT | TRBJ1-6 | TRBV6-5 | NA | few
CASSQGSGTETQYF | TGTGCCAGCAGCCAAGGGAGCGGGACGGAGACCCAGTACTTC | TRBJ2-5 | TRBV3-1/TRBV3-2 | TRBD2 | once
CASSSKRESPLHF | TGCGCCAGCAGCTCCAAACGGGAGTCACCCCTCCACTTT | TRBJ1-6 | TRBV5-1 | NA | NA
CASSKWTGATTDTQYF | TGTGCCAGCAGTAAGTGGACAGGGGCGACCACAGATACGCAGTATTTT | TRBJ2-3 | TRBV28 | TRBD1 | NA
CASSFTGRGAYEQYF | TGTGCCAGCAGCTTTACAGGGAGGGGCGCCTACGAGCAGTACTTC | TRBJ2-7 | TRBV7-9 | NA | NA
CASSPSTDTQYF | TGCGCCAGCAGCCCGAGCACAGATACGCAGTATTTT | TRBJ2-3 | TRBV5-1 | NA | NA
CADSRGAAPRNEQFF | TGTGCCGACTCCCGGGGCGCGGCGCCTCGCAATGAGCAGTTCTTC | TRBJ2-1 | TRBV11-2 | NA | NA
CASSLLNQPQHF | TGTGCCAGCAGCTTGCTCAATCAGCCCCAGCATTTT | TRBJ1-5 | TRBV5-4 | NA | NA
CATSRVQSRVEQYF | TGTGCCACCAGCAGAGTACAGAGCAGGGTCGAGCAGTACTTC | TRBJ2-7 | TRBV15 | NA | NA
CASSFGRASPLHF | TGTGCCAGCAGTTTTGGACGAGCTTCACCCCTCCACTTT | TRBJ1-6 | TRBV12-3/TRBV12-4 | NA | NA
CASRRETGGGYGYTF | TGTGCCAGCAGGAGAGAAACAGGGGGCGGCTATGGCTACACCTTC | TRBJ1-2 | TRBV6-5 | TRBD1 | NA
CASLGPGLAGEQFF | TGTGCCAGTCTAGGGCCGGGACTAGCGGGAGAGCAGTTCTTC | TRBJ2-1 | TRBV3-1/TRBV3-2 | TRBD2 | NA
CASSQGGKSEKLFF | TGTGCCAGCAGCCAGGGGGGAAAGAGTGAAAAACTGTTTTTT | TRBJ1-4 | TRBV28 | TRBD1 | NA
CASAKGAGTGYGYTF | TGTGCCAGCGCAAAGGGGGCAGGGACGGGCTATGGCTACACCTTC | TRBJ1-2 | TRBV6-5 | TRBD1 | NA
CASNGQPNTGELFF | TGCGCCAGCAACGGACAGCCGAACACCGGGGAGCTGTTTTTT | TRBJ2-2 | TRBV5-1 | NA | NA
CASSLTRRGAGHEQYF | TGCGCCAGCAGCTTGACCCGAAGGGGAGCGGGTCACGAGCAGTACTTC | TRBJ2-7 | TRBV5-1 | NA | NA
CASSPPHSGYTF | TGTGCCAGCAGCCCCCCTCACTCTGGCTACACCTTC | TRBJ1-2 | TRBV14 | NA | NA
CASRPIGANVLTF | TGTGCCAGCAGGCCCATTGGGGCCAACGTCCTGACTTTC | TRBJ2-6 | TRBV3-1/TRBV3-2 | NA | NA
CASSPYRDANYGYTF | TGTGCCAGCTCACCCTACCGGGACGCTAACTATGGCTACACCTTC | TRBJ1-2 | TRBV18 | NA | NA
CATSDSRKVQGNQPQHF | TGTGCCACCAGTGATTCAAGAAAAGTGCAGGGCAATCAGCCCCAGCATTTT | TRBJ1-5 | TRBV24-1 | NA | few
CASSMADSTDTQYF | TGTGCCAGCAGTATGGCTGATAGCACAGATACGCAGTATTTT | TRBJ2-3 | TRBV28 | NA | NA
CASSLRGFPSYEQYF | TGTGCCAGCAGTTTACGGGGCTTTCCCTCCTACGAGCAGTACTTC | TRBJ2-7 | TRBV28 | NA | NA
CSASDRDLASTDTQYF | TGCAGTGCTAGTGACCGGGACCTTGCTAGCACAGATACGCAGTATTTT | TRBJ2-3 | TRBV20-1 | NA | NA
CASSELDRPYEQYF | TGTGCCAGCAGTGAATTGGACAGACCCTACGAGCAGTACTTC | TRBJ2-7 | TRBV25-1 | NA | NA
CSVGTSGVNTGELFF | TGCAGCGTTGGGACTAGCGGGGTGAACACCGGGGAGCTGTTTTTT | TRBJ2-2 | TRBV29-1 | TRBD2 | once
CASSSHPGQPQHF | TGCGCCAGCAGTTCTCACCCGGGACAGCCCCAGCATTTT | TRBJ1-5 | TRBV5-1 | NA | few
CASSEPSSGNEQFF | TGCGCCAGCAGTGAGCCCTCTAGCGGGAATGAGCAGTTCTTC | TRBJ2-1 | TRBV10-2 | TRBD2 | NA
CASSYSSFREAFF | TGTGCCAGCAGTTACTCGAGCTTTCGGGAAGCTTTCTTT | TRBJ1-1 | TRBV6-5 | NA | NA
CASSLGAGSQETQYF | TGTGCCAGCAGCTTAGGAGCGGGAAGTCAAGAGACCCAGTACTTC | TRBJ2-5 | TRBV7-9 | TRBD2 | NA